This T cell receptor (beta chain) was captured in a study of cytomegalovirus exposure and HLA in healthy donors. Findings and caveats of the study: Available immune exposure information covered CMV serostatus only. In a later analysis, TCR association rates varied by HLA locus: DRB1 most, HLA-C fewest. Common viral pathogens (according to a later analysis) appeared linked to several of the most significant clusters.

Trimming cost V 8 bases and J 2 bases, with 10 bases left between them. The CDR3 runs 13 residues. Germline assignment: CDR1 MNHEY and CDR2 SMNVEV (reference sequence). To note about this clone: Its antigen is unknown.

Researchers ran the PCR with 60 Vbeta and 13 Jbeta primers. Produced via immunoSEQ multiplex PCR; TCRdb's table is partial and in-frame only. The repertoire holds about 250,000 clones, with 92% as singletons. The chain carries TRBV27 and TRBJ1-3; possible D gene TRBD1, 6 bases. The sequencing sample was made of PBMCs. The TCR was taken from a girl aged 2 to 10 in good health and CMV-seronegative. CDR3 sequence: CASGRGAGNTIYF. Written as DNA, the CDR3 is TGTGCCAGCGGCAGGGGTGCTGGAAACACCATATATTTT.